The sequence of this TCR beta chain was determined in a study of T cell responses to AZD1222 COVID-19 vaccine. The V segment lost 7 bases and the J segment 4 bases; nucleotides outside the gene matches: 7. This CDR3 has 13 residues. Pooled together were second doses at about 4 or about 12 weeks. Study results and caveats: Spike-specific TCR breadth and depth were elevated following two AZD1222 doses. Clonal diversity was possibly underestimated; the donors were predominantly white British and more often female.

Measured with immunoSEQ multiplex PCR; TCRdb has only the in-frame clones, and not every one. Of about 180,000 clones listed, about 90% are singletons. Comment on this clone: As yet, its antigen is unknown.

The genes are TRBV12-3 or TRBV12-4 and TRBJ2-7, with 7 bases that match TRBD2. The sequence was collected from an adult who received the AZD1222 COVID-19 vaccine. The sample here was peripheral blood, taken 28 days after the second AZD1222 dose. Here the CDR3 reads CASTRDGGYEQYF. CDR3 DNA sequence: TGTGCCAGCACCAGAGACGGGGGGTACGAGCAGTACTTC.